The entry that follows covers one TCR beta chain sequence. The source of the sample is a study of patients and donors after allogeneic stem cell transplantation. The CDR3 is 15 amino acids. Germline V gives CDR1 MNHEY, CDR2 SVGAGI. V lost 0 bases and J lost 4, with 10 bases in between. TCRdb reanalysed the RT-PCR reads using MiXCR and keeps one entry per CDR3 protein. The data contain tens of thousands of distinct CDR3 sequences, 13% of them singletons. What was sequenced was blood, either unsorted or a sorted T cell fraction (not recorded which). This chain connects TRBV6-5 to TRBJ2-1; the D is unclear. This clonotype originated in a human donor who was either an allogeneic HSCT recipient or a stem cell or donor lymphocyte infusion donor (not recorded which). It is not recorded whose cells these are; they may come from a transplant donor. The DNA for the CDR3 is TGTGCCAGCAGTTACTCGGAAGTACAGTACAATGAGCAGTTCTTC. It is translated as CASSYSEVQYNEQFF.